This passage covers 26 T cell receptor beta chains from one sample sequenced in a study of T-cell reconstitution after alpha-beta-depleted transplantation in children. The TCRbeta library incorporated unique molecular identifiers. TCRdb processed the PCR reads anew with MiXCR; each CDR3 protein has one entry. This repertoire shows about 200,000 distinct CDR3 sequences, roughly 7% found once; its top ten account for just over 5.5%. Sequencing used PBMCs, obtained before TCRalphabeta/CD19-depleted stem cell transplant. These TCRs come from a boy under 10 years old with acute lymphoblastic leukemia, due to receive a stem cell transplant.

This sequence joins TRBV5-1 and TRBJ2-3; D perhaps matches TRBD2 (5 bases). Trimming stripped 0 bases from V and 1 base from J, with 9 bases between. The CDR3 is 15 amino acids. Germline CDR1 and CDR2: SGHRS and YFSETQ. In DNA, the CDR3 is TGCGCCAGCAGCTTGGGAGGGTATGGCACAGATACGCAGTATTTT. It is translated as CASSLGGYGTDTQYF.

This clonotype occurred many times. The chain employs TRBV12-3 or TRBV12-4 and TRBJ2-2; no reliable D call. Trimming removed 3 bases at V and 6 bases at J, with 8 bases between. This CDR3 has 13 residues. CDR3 nucleotides: TGTGCCAGCAGTTTTGCCCGGTCCGGGGAGCTGTTTTTT. Translation: CASSFARSGELFF.

CDR3 protein: CASSWDLSTDTQYF. In nucleotides, the CDR3 is TGTGCCAGCAGTTGGGACCTTAGCACAGATACGCAGTATTTT. This chain uses TRBV6-5 with TRBJ2-3; perhaps D is TRBD1 or TRBD2 (5 bases each). The CDR3 contains 14 residues. V gave up 4 bases and J gave up 0 bases, with 8 bases separating them. In germline, CDR1 is MNHEY, CDR2 SVGAGI.

This clonotype was recorded at least ten times. The chain carries TRBV20-1 and TRBJ2-3; TRBD2 is a possible D gene (5 bases). The germline V gene has CDR1 DFQATT and CDR2 SNEGSKA (reference sequence). CDR3 length: 13 amino acids. Trimming left V 3 bases short and J 1 base short, with 8 bases between. The CDR3 DNA sequence: TGCAGTGCTAGGATAGCGCGCACAGATACGCAGTATTTT. Encoded protein: CSARIARTDTQYF.

There are many counts of this clonotype. The chain combines TRBV13 with TRBJ2-1; TRBD1 aligns across 9 bases. Germline CDR1 reads PRHDT; CDR2 reads FYEKMQ (reference sequence). V gave up 5 bases and J gave up 4 bases; unmatched junction bases: 3. The CDR3 totals 14 residues. The CDR3 loop reads CASSRQGVYNEQFF. DNA for the CDR3: TGTGCCAGCAGCCGACAGGGGGTATACAATGAGCAGTTCTTC.

Ten or more counts support this clonotype. This chain uses TRBV12-3 or TRBV12-4 with TRBJ2-7, with 10 nucleotides matching TRBD1. CDR3 size: 14 residues. Losses at the gene ends were 7 bases for V and 4 bases for J; bases not matched to a gene: 7. The CDR3 is CASNQGQGIYEQYF. The DNA of the CDR3 is TGTGCCAGCAACCAGGGACAGGGGATTTACGAGCAGTACTTC.

This clonotype has a handful of counts. The rearrangement links TRBV7-2 to TRBJ2-3, with D hard to call. The V gene's germline CDR1 is SGHTA and CDR2 FQGNSA. The CDR3 length is 15 residues. Trimming took 4 bases from V and 0 from J, leaving 11 bases between them. CDR3 DNA: TGTGCCAGCAGCTCCCGGTGGGCTAGCACAGATACGCAGTATTTT. Translating it yields CASSSRWASTDTQYF.

This clonotype appeared many times. CDR3 DNA sequence: TGCAGCGTTGAATGGACAGGGGATGAGCAGTTCTTC. Translated, it gives CSVEWTGDEQFF. J is TRBJ2-1 and V is TRBV29-1; 9 bases map to TRBD1. The V gene end was trimmed by 2 bases and the J gene end by 8 bases; junction bases not matched to a gene: 1. The CDR3 loop spans 12 amino acids. Germline V lookup: CDR1 SQVTM, CDR2 ANQGSEA.

This clonotype occurred many times. V is TRBV14 and J is TRBJ1-4, with a weak D call TRBD1 (5 bases). V was shortened by 1 base and J by 3 bases, with 9 bases between the two germline ends. There are 15 residues in the CDR3. Germline CDR1 and CDR2: SGHDN and FVKESK. The CDR3 spells CASSQVSQANEKLFF. The CDR3 DNA reads as TGTGCCAGCAGCCAAGTGTCACAGGCTAATGAAAAACTGTTTTTT.

Ten or more counts support this clonotype. The chain is built from TRBV20-1 and TRBJ2-7, with D unresolved. Trimming stripped 1 base from V and 1 base from J, with 8 bases between. CDR1 is DFQATT and CDR2 is SNEGSKA in the germline V gene (reference sequence). The CDR3 runs 13 residues. CDR3 amino acids: CSARGAISYEQYF. CDR3 DNA: TGCAGTGCTAGAGGGGCGATTTCCTACGAGCAGTACTTC.

This clonotype was recorded many times. This chain uses TRBV20-1 with TRBJ2-1; TRBD1 aligns across 9 bases. The V gene's germline CDR1 is DFQATT and CDR2 SNEGSKA (reference sequence). V dropped 3 bases and J dropped 6; count of bases not matched to a gene: 6. This CDR3 region has 14 residues. This CDR3 is CSASRDRVLNEQFF. The DNA for the CDR3 is TGCAGTGCTAGCCGGGACAGGGTTCTCAATGAGCAGTTCTTC.

A few counts support this clonotype. The J gene is TRBJ2-5, the V gene TRBV27; D gene unclear. Germline values: CDR1 MNHEY, CDR2 SMNVEV (reference sequence). Trimming stripped 2 bases from V and 2 bases from J, with 9 bases between. CDR3 length: 14 residues. CDR3 coding DNA: TGTGCCAGCAGTTTACGGCAGCTACAAGAGACCCAGTACTTC. This encodes CASSLRQLQETQYF.

This clonotype was detected ten times or more. Sequence at one end of the junction differs from germline and may be a read error. This sequence joins TRBV3-1 and TRBJ1-1; D possibly corresponds to TRBD1 (6 bases). The CDR3 runs 14 residues. The germline gives CDR1 LGHDT, CDR2 YNNKEL (reference sequence). CDR3 loop: CASNQAGGGTEAFF. The CDR3 DNA reads as TGTGCCAGCAACCAAGCCGGGGGCGGCACTGAAGCTTTCTTT.

This clonotype was seen at least ten times. V gene TRBV29-1 combines with J gene TRBJ2-3; 9 bases match TRBD1. Germline V gives CDR1 SQVTM, CDR2 ANQGSEA. The junction had 5 bases not matched to a gene; V was cut back by 5 bases and J by 2 bases. This CDR3 spans 14 amino acids. In nucleotides, the CDR3 is TGCAGCGTTAAGGGGACAGGGAACACAGATACGCAGTATTTT. Translating gives CSVKGTGNTDTQYF.

The gene calls are TRBV5-6 and TRBJ2-2, with TRBD1 matching 9 bases. V was clipped by 5 bases and J by 1 base; unmatched bases: 3. This CDR3 spans 15 amino acids. The germline CDR1 and CDR2 sequences are SGHDT and YYEEEE. The CDR3 nucleotides read TGTGCCAGCAGGGGGACAGGGCAGAACACCGGGGAGCTGTTTTTT. Translation: CASRGTGQNTGELFF.

This clonotype showed up many times. V gene TRBV27 combines with J gene TRBJ1-4, with no clear D. Germline-derived CDR1 and CDR2 are MNHEY and SMNVEV (reference sequence). This CDR3 spans 14 amino acids. The V and J ends lost 6 bases and 7 bases respectively, with 15 bases between them. The CDR3 DNA follows: TGTGCCAGCAGGATAGGACGAGGAGGTGAAAAACTGTTTTTT. It codes for CASRIGRGGEKLFF.

This clonotype was seen only a few times. The chain carries TRBV5-4 and TRBJ1-3, with unresolved D. Germline V gene lookup returns CDR1 SGHNT and CDR2 YYREEE (reference sequence). CDR3 length: 13 amino acids. V lost 0 bases to trimming and J lost 2 bases, with 3 bases between them. CDR3 bases: TGTGCCAGCAGCTTGGCAACTGGAAACACCATATATTTT. Translating gives CASSLATGNTIYF.

V and J are TRBV20-1 and TRBJ1-6; D not certain. The CDR3 loop spans 11 amino acids. The germline gives CDR1 DFQATT, CDR2 SNEGSKA (reference sequence). V was clipped by 6 bases and J by 15 bases, with 15 bases between them. This chain's CDR3 is CSAQRPSGLHF. Here the CDR3 DNA reads TGCAGTGCCCAGAGACCTTCCGGCCTCCACTTT.

The CDR3 here is CASSQGGISYEQYF. The CDR3 region has the DNA TGTGCCAGCAGCCAAGGCGGGATCTCCTACGAGCAGTACTTC. The rearrangement uses TRBV12-3 or TRBV12-4 and TRBJ2-7, with D maybe TRBD2 (6 bases). The CDR3 loop spans 14 amino acids. V lost 6 bases to trimming and J lost 0 bases, with 12 bases between them.

V usage is TRBV7-2 and J usage is TRBJ1-4; TRBD1 aligns across 8 bases. This CDR3 has 15 residues. Unmatched junction bases numbered 10, after V lost 5 bases and J lost 8 bases. Germline V gives CDR1 SGHTA, CDR2 FQGNSA. CDR3 sequence reads: CASSPADRVGEKLFF. CDR3 coding DNA: TGTGCCAGCAGCCCAGCGGACAGGGTTGGGGAAAAACTGTTTTTT.

The table lists this clonotype with many counts. The chain is built from TRBV4-3 and TRBJ2-6, with D unclear. This CDR3 comprises 16 residues. Germline values: CDR1 LGHNA, CDR2 YSLEER. The V end was cut by 0 bases, the J end by 2 bases, with 8 bases between. CDR3 DNA: TGCGCCAGCAGCCAAGATCCTGAGCCTGGGGCCAACGTCCTGACTTTC. Encoded protein: CASSQDPEPGANVLTF.

This clonotype was seen a handful of times. This chain connects TRBV20-1 to TRBJ1-1, with D perhaps TRBD1 (6 bases). The germline V gene has CDR1 DFQATT and CDR2 SNEGSKA (reference sequence). This CDR3 is built from 14 residues. V lost 6 bases and J lost 5, with 19 bases in between. In DNA, the CDR3 is TGCAGTGCCAGCTCGGGACACGGACGAACTGAAGCTTTCTTT. Translation gives CSASSGHGRTEAFF.

This clonotype was counted between two and nine times. This chain joins TRBV7-8 and TRBJ2-5; D could derive from TRBD1 or TRBD2 (7 bases each). In germline, CDR1 is SGHVS, CDR2 FQNEAQ. V was shortened by 3 bases and J by 4 bases, with 12 bases between the two germline ends. The CDR3 loop spans 14 amino acids. CDR3 DNA: TGTGCCAGCAGCTTGGGCAGGGGGGGAGAGACCCAGTACTTC. Its translation is CASSLGRGGETQYF.

A note on this clonotype: This may arise from a read error, as a much more abundant clone is one base away. The CDR3 protein is CASSQECIQYF. The CDR3 DNA reads TGTGCCAGCAGCCAAGAATGCATTCAGTACTTC. V gene TRBV4-2 combines with J gene TRBJ2-4; D gene unclear. Germline V gene lookup returns CDR1 LGHNA and CDR2 YNFKEQ. Between the trimmed V and J ends, which lost 0 bases and 9 bases, there was a span of 3 bases. This CDR3 is built from 11 residues.

Worth noting for this clonotype: This may stem from a read error, because a much larger clone lies one nucleotide away. This chain joins TRBV27 and TRBJ2-7, with D perhaps matching TRBD1 or TRBD2 (5 bases each). CDR1 is MNHEY and CDR2 is SMNVEV in the germline V gene (reference sequence). This CDR3 has 15 amino acids. The CDR3 region is CASSLSSGDGREQHF. In nucleotides, the CDR3 is TGTGCCAGCAGTTTGTCCTCTGGGGACGGGCGCGAGCAGCACTTC.

This clonotype was counted many times. The chain carries TRBV6-1 and TRBJ2-1; no clear D. This CDR3 is 14 amino acids long. CDR1 MNHNS and CDR2 SASEGT come from the germline V gene. V was shortened by 6 bases and J by 7 bases, with 16 bases between the two germline ends. DNA for the CDR3: TGTGCCAGCAGCAACCCGGGCCCGTCGAATGAGCAGTTCTTC. It translates to CASSNPGPSNEQFF.